The 25 T cell receptor beta chains in this list originate from one sample, sequenced in a study of blood T cell repertoires in COVID-19. Some clones are missing from TCRdb's copy, which holds only in-frame ones; the method was immunoSEQ multiplex PCR. The sample has about 400,000 clones; roughly 90% are singletons. The sequencing input was PBMCs or T cells enriched from blood (not recorded which). The receptors originated from a woman between 40 and 50 years old with acute COVID-19.

The chain joins TRBV15 to TRBJ2-7, with 7 bases aligning to TRBD2. In germline, CDR1 is LNHNV, CDR2 YYDKDF (reference sequence). V shed 7 bases, J shed 5 bases, and the junction held 8 bases outside the gene matches. The CDR3 is 13 amino acids. CDR3 residues: CATKGGLNNEQYF. The CDR3 coding sequence is TGTGCCACCAAGGGAGGGTTGAACAACGAGCAGTACTTC. The whole variable domain, filled in from reference TRBV15 and TRBJ2-7, reads DAMVIQNPRYQVTQFGKPVTLSCSQTLNHNVMYWYQQKSSQAPKLLFHYYDKDFNNEADTPDNFQSRRPNTSFCFLDIRSPGLGDTAMYLCATKGGLNNEQYFGPGTRLTVT.

V usage is TRBV12-5 and J usage is TRBJ1-5, with 9 positions matching TRBD1. V lost 9 bases to trimming and J lost 0 bases; unmatched junction nucleotides: 18. Germline CDR1 reads LGHNT; CDR2 reads FRNRAP. CDR3 length: 19 amino acids. CDR3 loop: CASIGADGTGPYSNQPQHF. CDR3 nucleotides: TGTGCTAGCATCGGGGCAGACGGGACAGGGCCCTATAGCAATCAGCCCCAGCATTTT.

J is TRBJ1-1 and V is TRBV23-1; D unresolved. TRBV23-1 is an open reading frame, and its role is uncertain. V gave up 4 bases and J gave up 5 bases, with 11 bases separating them. The CDR3 spans 13 residues. The CDR3 DNA reads TGCGCCAGCAGTCCCCGAGGGAATACTGAAGCTTTCTTT. Its protein product is CASSPRGNTEAFF.

J is TRBJ1-4 and V is TRBV11-2, with 8 nucleotides matching TRBD1. Germline V lookup: CDR1 SGHAT, CDR2 FQNNGV. The CDR3 spans 17 residues. V lost 5 bases to trimming and J lost 7 bases; unmatched junction nucleotides: 15. The CDR3 DNA reads as TGTGCCAGCAGCCAACACCCCCGACAGGGGTTCATTGAAAAACTGTTTTTT. It specifies CASSQHPRQGFIEKLFF.

The V call is TRBV30, the J call TRBJ1-1; D is perhaps TRBD1 (6 bases). CDR1 and CDR2 (germline): GTSNPN, SVGIG (reference sequence). The CDR3 length is 16 residues. Trimming cost V 1 base and J 5 bases, with 20 bases left between them. CDR3 sequence reads: CAWSDQGFGTKTEAFF. The CDR3 region has the DNA TGTGCCTGGAGTGACCAAGGTTTCGGGACAAAGACTGAAGCTTTCTTT.

The CDR3 region is CASSLARDYSGANVLTF. For the CDR3, the DNA is TGCGCCAGCAGCTTGGCCCGGGACTACTCTGGGGCCAACGTCCTGACTTTC. The J gene is TRBJ2-6, the V gene TRBV5-1; 7 bases are a match to TRBD2. V dropped 0 bases and J dropped 0; count of bases not matched to a gene: 3. The germline V gene has CDR1 SGHRS and CDR2 YFSETQ. The CDR3 runs to 17 residues. The whole variable domain, remainder taken from reference TRBV5-1 and TRBJ2-6, is KAGVTQTPRYLIKTRGQQVTLSCSPISGHRSVSWYQQTPGQGLQFLFEYFSETQRNKGNFPGRFSGRQFSNSRSEMNVSTLELGDSALYLCASSLARDYSGANVLTFGAGSRLTVL.

V and J are TRBV9 and TRBJ2-7; D is ambiguous. The CDR3 extends over 12 amino acids. CDR1 SGDLS and CDR2 YYNGEE come from the germline V gene. Trimming removed 4 bases at V and 6 bases at J, with 11 bases between. As DNA, the CDR3 is TGTGCCAGCAGCCCCCGCCCCGGCGAGCAGTACTTC. This gives the protein CASSPRPGEQYF.

The sample holds one count of this clone. The chain combines TRBV30 with TRBJ2-3; a possible D gene is TRBD2 (5 bases). V was trimmed by 3 bases and J by 1 base, leaving 14 bases between them. CDR1 is GTSNPN, CDR2 SVGIG, per germline (reference sequence). CDR3 length: 15 residues. CDR3 sequence (DNA): TGTGCCTGGAGACTAGGGAGTGAGCGCACAGATACGCAGTATTTT. Translated, it gives CAWRLGSERTDTQYF.

This clone appeared a single time. The chain carries TRBV5-1 and TRBJ2-5, with 13 bases identical to TRBD2. The length of the CDR3 is 20 residues. V was clipped by 4 bases and J by 1 base; unmatched bases: 16. CDR1 and CDR2 from the germline V gene are SGHRS and YFSETQ. Written as DNA, the CDR3 is TGCGCCAGCAGCGCAAGATGGACTAGCGGGGGTCATGGGGGCCAAGAGACCCAGTACTTC. Translation: CASSARWTSGGHGGQETQYF.

DNA of the CDR3: TGCGCCAGCAGCCTCTCCGGGAGTAATGGCTACACCTTC. This translates into CASSLSGSNGYTF. The chain employs TRBV5-1 and TRBJ1-2, with D unresolved. The CDR3 has 13 amino acids. V lost 4 bases and J 6 bases, leaving 13 bases between the germline ends. Looked up from germline, CDR1 is SGHRS and CDR2 is YFSETQ.

In nucleotides, the CDR3 is TGTGCCAGCAGCTTAGCCCAGGACACTGAAGCTTTCTTT. This gives the protein CASSLAQDTEAFF. The chain carries TRBV7-9 and TRBJ1-1; the D is unclear. The V and J ends lost 0 bases and 3 bases respectively, with 5 bases between them. The V gene's germline CDR1 is SEHNR and CDR2 FQNEAQ (reference sequence). The CDR3 spans 13 residues.

J is TRBJ2-1 and V is TRBV19; no clear D gene. The V end lost 5 bases, the J end lost 1 base, and 3 bases lay between the germline ends. Germline assignment: CDR1 LNHDA and CDR2 SQIVND (reference sequence). This CDR3 spans 12 amino acids. In nucleotides, the CDR3 is TGTGCCAGTAGTCAGTCCTACAATGAGCAGTTCTTC. This gives the protein CASSQSYNEQFF.

The chain couples TRBV29-1 to TRBJ1-5; the match to TRBD1 covers 12 bases. Unmatched junction bases numbered 8, after V lost 6 bases and J lost 2 bases. This CDR3 has 16 amino acids. Per germline, CDR1 SQVTM and CDR2 ANQGSEA. Here the CDR3 reads CSVTGTGGVGNQPQHF. The CDR3 region has the DNA TGCAGCGTCACCGGGACAGGGGGCGTAGGCAATCAGCCCCAGCATTTT.

V gene TRBV3-1 (or the pseudogene TRBV3-2) combines with J gene TRBJ1-6, with 7 positions matching TRBD1. V lost 1 base and J lost 7; bases outside the gene matches: 4. The CDR3 has 15 amino acids. CDR1 and CDR2 (germline): LGHDT, YNNKEL (reference sequence). CDR3 coding DNA: TGTGCCAGCAGCCAAGGGGGACAGCCGAATTCACCCCTCCACTTT. It encodes CASSQGGQPNSPLHF.

The rearrangement joins TRBV30 to TRBJ1-1, with TRBD1 matching over 9 bases. Trimming cost V 6 bases and J 5 bases; bases outside gene matches: 4. The germline CDR1 and CDR2 sequences are GTSNPN and SVGIG (reference sequence). This CDR3 comprises 12 residues. The CDR3 loop reads CACTGGGTEAFF. Written as DNA, the CDR3 is TGTGCCTGTACAGGGGGCGGAACTGAAGCTTTCTTT.

The chain uses TRBV7-9 and TRBJ1-2, with a tentative D call TRBD1 (5 bases). Germline V gene lookup returns CDR1 SEHNR and CDR2 FQNEAQ (reference sequence). V dropped 2 bases and J dropped 2 bases, with 9 bases sitting between them. This CDR3 contains 14 residues. The chain's CDR3 is CASSLNQGNYGYTF. CDR3 nucleotides: TGTGCCAGCAGCTTAAATCAGGGAAACTATGGCTACACCTTC.

V and J are TRBV6-5 and TRBJ2-1; D remains unclear. The V gene's germline CDR1 is MNHEY and CDR2 SVGAGI. This CDR3 region has 14 residues. V was clipped by 7 bases and J by 5 bases, with 15 bases between them. CDR3 nucleotides: TGTGCCAGCACCCCCGCATTACTCAACAATGAGCAGTTCTTC. Translation gives CASTPALLNNEQFF.

The rearrangement links TRBV18 to TRBJ1-4; no clear D gene. The CDR3 is made up of 17 amino acids. Germline V gene sequence: CDR1 KGHSH, CDR2 LQKENI. V lost 2 bases and J lost 0, with 13 bases in between. CDR3 protein: CASSPDGTAATNEKLFF. For the CDR3, the DNA is TGTGCCAGCTCACCAGATGGCACAGCAGCAACTAATGAAAAACTGTTTTTT.

The chain couples TRBV15 to TRBJ2-6, with D perhaps matching TRBD2 (5 bases). Germline values: CDR1 LNHNV, CDR2 YYDKDF (reference sequence). Trimming left V 2 bases short and J 9 bases short, with 23 bases between. The length of the CDR3 is 18 residues. CDR3 amino acids: CATSRPPWTGKKGNVLTF. In DNA, the CDR3 is TGTGCCACCAGCAGACCACCTTGGACGGGGAAGAAGGGCAACGTCCTGACTTTC. Looking up the rest from reference TRBV15 and TRBJ2-6 gives the full variable domain: DAMVIQNPRYQVTQFGKPVTLSCSQTLNHNVMYWYQQKSSQAPKLLFHYYDKDFNNEADTPDNFQSRRPNTSFCFLDIRSPGLGDTAMYLCATSRPPWTGKKGNVLTFGAGSRLTVL.

This rearrangement joins TRBV6-5 to TRBJ1-2; 7 bases fit TRBD1. Trimming cost V 5 bases and J 4 bases; bases outside gene matches: 4. Per germline, CDR1 MNHEY and CDR2 SVGAGI. This CDR3 contains 13 residues. CDR3 in DNA: TGTGCCAGCAGTCGGGACAGCGGCTATGGCTACACCTTC. It encodes CASSRDSGYGYTF.

The chain combines TRBV18 with TRBJ2-7; 8 bases are a match to TRBD2. Germline V gene lookup returns CDR1 KGHSH and CDR2 LQKENI. This CDR3 has 15 amino acids. V lost 2 bases and J lost 2; bases outside the gene matches: 5. CDR3 in DNA: TGTGCCAGCTCACCATCGACGGGGGGGCCCTACGAGCAGTACTTC. This gives the protein CASSPSTGGPYEQYF.

The genes are TRBV15 and TRBJ1-2; TRBD1 matches at 7 bases. This CDR3 has 14 amino acids. The germline gives CDR1 LNHNV, CDR2 YYDKDF (reference sequence). Unmatched junction bases numbered 6, after V lost 4 bases and J lost 4 bases. The CDR3 nucleotides read TGTGCCACCAGCAACCGGGACAGCCTCTATGGCTACACCTTC. As protein: CATSNRDSLYGYTF.

This chain links TRBV6-5 with TRBJ2-7; 7 bases match TRBD1. The CDR3 consists of 16 residues. The junction had 12 bases not matched to a gene; V was cut back by 0 bases and J by 7 bases. Germline assignment: CDR1 MNHEY and CDR2 SVGAGI. CDR3 DNA: TGTGCCAGCAGTTACTCGCAGGGGGAAAGTTCTGGGGAGCAGTACTTC. It translates to CASSYSQGESSGEQYF.

This clone came up once. This chain connects TRBV5-4 to TRBJ2-3; 9 positions match TRBD2. CDR1 is SGHNT and CDR2 is YYREEE in the germline V gene (reference sequence). The junction had 14 bases not matched to a gene; V was cut back by 0 bases and J by 0 bases. The CDR3 has 20 residues. The CDR3 is CASSLGQAGGTRTSTDTQYF. In nucleotides, the CDR3 is TGTGCCAGCAGCTTGGGTCAAGCGGGGGGCACTCGGACTAGCACAGATACGCAGTATTTT.

The CDR3 region has the DNA TGTGCCAGTAGTATAGGGACGTTTTGGACAGGGGGCGTTCAGCCCCAGCATTTT. Translation: CASSIGTFWTGGVQPQHF. This sequence joins TRBV19 and TRBJ1-5; 11 nucleotides agree with TRBD1. From germline, CDR1 is LNHDA and CDR2 SQIVND (reference sequence). There are 18 residues in the CDR3. V lost 1 base and J lost 6; bases outside the gene matches: 11.